Listed below are T cell receptor beta chains from one sample, sequenced in a study of cytomegalovirus exposure and HLA in healthy donors. Sequenced by immunoSEQ multiplex PCR; TCRdb stores in-frame clones only, minus some. The top ten hold around 2.2% of the sample, which has 200,000 or so clones, approximately 82% seen once. The sequenced sample consisted of PBMCs. These receptors all stem from a woman between 18 and 29 years old in good health and CMV-seropositive. The CDR3 runs from the conserved cysteine through the conserved F or W. A D gene is named only where the DNA matches it firmly. A row's size may be missing; if present it is once, few, many or a size class.

abundance,v_gene,d_gene,j_gene,CDR3aa,CDR3nt
-,TRBV11-3,TRBD1,TRBJ2-3,CASSLKRGRGTDTQYF,TGTGCCAGCAGCTTAAAAAGGGGGCGCGGCACAGATACGCAGTATTTT
-,TRBV10-2,-,TRBJ2-1,CASYFDTSSYNEQFF,TGCGCCAGCTACTTCGACACGAGCTCCTACAATGAGCAGTTCTTC
-,TRBV11-2,-,TRBJ1-3,CASSLMRGNTIYF,TGTGCCAGCAGCTTGATGCGAGGAAACACCATATATTTT
-,TRBV10-3,-,TRBJ1-1,CAISPLGGLNTEAFF,TGTGCCATCAGCCCCTTGGGGGGGCTTAACACTGAAGCTTTCTTT
once,TRBV30,TRBD1,TRBJ1-5,CAWSAQGGLGPQHF,TGTGCCTGGAGTGCACAGGGGGGGCTGGGGCCCCAGCATTTT
-,TRBV6-6,-,TRBJ2-3,CASSYSSRADTQYF,TGTGCCAGCAGTTACTCGTCACGGGCAGATACGCAGTATTTT
-,TRBV5-6,-,TRBJ1-6,CASSHTGTSPLHF,TGTGCCAGCAGTCACACTGGGACATCACCCCTCCACTTT
-,TRBV2,-,TRBJ2-1,CASSVLRDEQFF,TGTGCCAGCAGTGTCTTGAGGGATGAGCAGTTCTTC
-,TRBV2,-,TRBJ2-1,CASSEENREFNNEQFF,TGTGCCAGCAGTGAAGAAAACAGGGAGTTTAACAATGAGCAGTTCTTC
-,TRBV6-5,-,TRBJ1-1,CAARWGDTEAFF,TGTGCCGCCCGATGGGGGGACACTGAAGCTTTCTTT
-,TRBV15,TRBD1,TRBJ2-5,CATSITGGAETQYF,TGTGCCACCAGTATCACAGGGGGCGCAGAGACCCAGTACTTC
-,TRBV7-2,-,TRBJ1-5,CASSLTGQPQHF,TGTGCCAGCAGCTTAACCGGGCAGCCCCAGCATTTT
few,TRBV6-4,TRBD2,TRBJ2-1,CASSDRGEYNEQFF,TGTGCCAGCAGTGACCGGGGGGAGTACAATGAGCAGTTCTTC
-,TRBV4-1,TRBD2,TRBJ2-2,CASSQRSSGGSYTGELFF,TGCGCCAGCAGCCAAAGGTCTAGCGGGGGGTCATACACCGGGGAGCTGTTTTTT
-,TRBV19,-,TRBJ1-5,CASSLLRASNQPQHF,TGTGCCAGTAGTCTCCTCAGGGCTAGCAATCAGCCCCAGCATTTT
-,TRBV7-3,-,TRBJ2-2,CASSNPDTGELFF,TGTGCCAGCAGCAACCCGGACACCGGGGAGCTGTTTTTT
-,TRBV19,-,TRBJ2-1,CASSIQGWVSYNEQFF,TGTGCCAGTAGTATTCAGGGTTGGGTAAGCTACAATGAGCAGTTCTTC
few,TRBV7-6,TRBD1,TRBJ1-1,CASSKQGALTNTEAFF,TGTGCCAGCAGCAAACAGGGGGCCCTAACGAACACTGAAGCTTTCTTT
-,TRBV7-9,-,TRBJ2-7,CASSLGGHEQYF,TGTGCCAGCAGCTTGGGTGGGCACGAGCAGTACTTC
-,TRBV9,TRBD1,TRBJ1-4,CASSEGTGYEKLFF,TGTGCCAGCAGCGAGGGGACAGGGTATGAAAAACTGTTTTTT
-,TRBV5-1,TRBD1,TRBJ1-1,CASSYSRTGNTEAFF,TGCGCCAGCAGCTACAGCAGGACAGGGAACACTGAAGCTTTCTTT
-,TRBV19,TRBD1,TRBJ2-1,CASRGQGAYNEQFF,TGTGCCAGTAGAGGACAGGGGGCGTACAATGAGCAGTTCTTC
-,TRBV6-1,-,TRBJ1-1,CASSLTGWNTEAFF,TGTGCCAGCAGTCTTACAGGATGGAACACTGAAGCTTTCTTT
-,TRBV7-3,TRBD2,TRBJ2-5,CASSLAGAGETQYF,TGTGCCAGCAGCCTAGCGGGGGCGGGGGAGACCCAGTACTTC
-,TRBV6-5,-,TRBJ2-4,CASSYSRGGKNSQYF,TGTGCCAGCAGTTACTCGAGGGGGGGCAAAAACAGTCAGTACTTC
-,TRBV14,-,TRBJ1-6,CASSRIGGPLHF,TGTGCCAGCAGCCGAATCGGAGGGCCCCTCCACTTT
-,TRBV19,TRBD2,TRBJ2-2,CASTLLAGTTGELFF,TGTGCCAGTACCTTACTAGCGGGGACTACCGGGGAGCTGTTTTTT
-,TRBV2,-,TRBJ2-1,CASSEGLGQAEQFF,TGTGCCAGCAGTGAAGGATTGGGGCAGGCAGAGCAGTTCTTC
-,TRBV19,TRBD1,TRBJ1-6,CASRNWGQQNSPLHF,TGTGCCAGTAGAAATTGGGGACAGCAGAATTCACCCCTCCACTTT
-,TRBV6-6,-,TRBJ2-1,CASSYEGSPGHEQFF,TGTGCCAGCAGTTACGAGGGCAGTCCTGGGCATGAGCAGTTCTTC
-,TRBV19,TRBD1,TRBJ2-1,CASSLLPRGQNEQFF,TGTGCCAGTAGTCTCCTACCTAGGGGGCAAAATGAGCAGTTCTTC
few,TRBV29-1,-,TRBJ1-2,CSVPHGHYGYTF,TGCAGCGTTCCCCATGGGCACTATGGCTACACCTTC
-,TRBV19,-,TRBJ2-1,CASSAGLELNEQFF,TGTGCCAGCAGCGCGGGACTGGAACTTAATGAGCAGTTCTTC
-,TRBV7-6,-,TRBJ2-5,CASSPVGVPTETQYF,TGTGCCAGCAGCCCCGTAGGGGTACCAACGGAGACCCAGTACTTC
few,TRBV2,-,TRBJ2-5,CASTITSQETQYF,TGTGCCAGCACCATCACTAGTCAAGAGACCCAGTACTTC
-,TRBV19,-,TRBJ1-2,CASSGGGTYYGYTF,TGTGCCAGTAGTGGGGGGGGCACCTACTATGGCTACACCTTC
-,TRBV19,-,TRBJ1-6,CASSTESSYNSPLHF,TGTGCCAGTAGTACCGAGAGCTCCTATAATTCACCCCTCCACTTT
-,TRBV5-1,-,TRBJ1-3,CASSTTGPAGNTIYF,TGCGCCAGCAGCACGACAGGTCCTGCTGGAAACACCATATATTTT
-,TRBV6-5,-,TRBJ1-6,CASSPLNSPLHF,TGTGCCAGCAGTCCCCTGAATTCACCCCTCCACTTT
-,TRBV7-8,-,TRBJ2-3,CASSLNSVLTDTQYF,TGTGCCAGCAGCTTGAACTCCGTTCTCACAGATACGCAGTATTTT
-,TRBV2,TRBD1,TRBJ1-1,CASRRDRGMMNTEAFF,TGTGCCAGCAGGCGGGACAGGGGGATGATGAACACTGAAGCTTTCTTT
-,TRBV27,TRBD1,TRBJ2-1,CASSRLEGAGKDEQFF,TGTGCCAGCAGCCGCCTCGAGGGGGCAGGGAAGGATGAGCAGTTCTTC
-,TRBV19,-,TRBJ1-5,CASSIPGFNQPQHF,TGTGCCAGTAGTATTCCAGGGTTCAATCAGCCCCAGCATTTT
-,TRBV2,TRBD1,TRBJ1-6,CASTDRRGSPLHF,TGTGCCAGCACGGACAGGAGGGGTTCACCCCTCCACTTT
once,TRBV2,TRBD2,TRBJ2-5,CASTAGGGGGETQYF,TGTGCCAGCACTGCGGGCGGCGGGGGGGGAGAGACCCAGTACTTC
-,TRBV15,TRBD2,TRBJ2-1,CATSRDRLAGGRVFF,TGTGCCACCAGCAGAGATCGGCTAGCGGGGGGGCGAGTGTTCTTC
-,TRBV25-1,TRBD1,TRBJ1-5,CASPTGINQPQHF,TGTGCCAGCCCGACAGGGATCAATCAGCCCCAGCATTTT
-,TRBV4-2,TRBD2,TRBJ2-2,CASSQEGGEGSGELFF,TGTGCCAGCAGCCAAGAGGGGGGGGAGGGGTCCGGGGAGCTGTTTTTT